This T cell receptor (beta chain) was captured by sequencing in a study of T cell changes during pregnancy in multiple sclerosis (dated by TCRdb to the late 2010s). Describing the broader study: Changes in the T cell repertoire over the course of pregnancy were examined in this study in women with multiple sclerosis.

This clone was recorded once. Its antigen specificity is not known. No much larger clone is present one base from it, and per-base qualities are unavailable. The method was the immunoSEQ multiplex PCR assay. TCRdb provides this immuneACCESS table in a form limited to in-frame rearrangements. Some clones are lacking; in checked studies, under half of them reflect an unresolved V gene, and why the rest are absent is not known. The sample table lists roughly 31,000 clones, around 90% of them with a count of one. Roughly 0.74% of the sample is taken by the ten largest. The germline V gene supplies CDR1 SGHTA and CDR2 FQGNSA. From cysteine to phenylalanine, the CDR3 is 11 amino acids long. The DNA shown is the 33-base CDR3, in frame from base 1. V and J lose 3 bases and 5 bases, and a span of 4 bases separates them.

The sequencing used CD4+ T cells from peripheral blood mononuclear cells, collected in the first trimester of pregnancy. The TCR originated in a female donor with multiple sclerosis, enrolled in a pregnancy study. The V gene is TRBV7-2 and the J gene is TRBJ2-5; too little of a D gene remains to name it. In nucleotides, the sequence is TGTGCCAGCAGCTTTCGGGAGACCCAGTACTTC. It is translated as CASSFRETQYF.